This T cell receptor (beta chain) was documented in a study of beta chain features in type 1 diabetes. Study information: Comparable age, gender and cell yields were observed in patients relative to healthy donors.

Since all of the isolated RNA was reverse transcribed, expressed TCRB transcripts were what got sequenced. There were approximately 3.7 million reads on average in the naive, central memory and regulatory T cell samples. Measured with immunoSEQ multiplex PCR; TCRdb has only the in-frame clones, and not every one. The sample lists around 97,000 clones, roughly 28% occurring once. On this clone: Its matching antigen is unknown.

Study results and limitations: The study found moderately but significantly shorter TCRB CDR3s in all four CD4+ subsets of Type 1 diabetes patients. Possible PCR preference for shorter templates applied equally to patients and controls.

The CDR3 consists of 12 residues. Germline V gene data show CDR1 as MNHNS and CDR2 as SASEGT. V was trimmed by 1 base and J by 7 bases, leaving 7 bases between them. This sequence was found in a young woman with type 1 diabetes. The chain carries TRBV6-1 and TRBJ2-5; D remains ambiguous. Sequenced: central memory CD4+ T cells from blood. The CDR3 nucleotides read TGTGCCAGCAGTGAAGGAGGAATGACCCAGTACTTC. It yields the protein CASSEGGMTQYF.